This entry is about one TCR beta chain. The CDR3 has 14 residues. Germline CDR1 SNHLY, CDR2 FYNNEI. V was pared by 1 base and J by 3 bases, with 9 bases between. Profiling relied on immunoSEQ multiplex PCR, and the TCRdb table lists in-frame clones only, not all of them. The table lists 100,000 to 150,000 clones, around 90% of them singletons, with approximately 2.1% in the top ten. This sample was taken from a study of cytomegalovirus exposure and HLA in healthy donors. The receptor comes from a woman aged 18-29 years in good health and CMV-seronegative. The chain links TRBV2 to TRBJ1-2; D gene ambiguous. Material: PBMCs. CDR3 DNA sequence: TGTGCCAGCAGTGAAGGGTACAGCTACTATGGCTACACCTTC. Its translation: CASSEGYSYYGYTF.